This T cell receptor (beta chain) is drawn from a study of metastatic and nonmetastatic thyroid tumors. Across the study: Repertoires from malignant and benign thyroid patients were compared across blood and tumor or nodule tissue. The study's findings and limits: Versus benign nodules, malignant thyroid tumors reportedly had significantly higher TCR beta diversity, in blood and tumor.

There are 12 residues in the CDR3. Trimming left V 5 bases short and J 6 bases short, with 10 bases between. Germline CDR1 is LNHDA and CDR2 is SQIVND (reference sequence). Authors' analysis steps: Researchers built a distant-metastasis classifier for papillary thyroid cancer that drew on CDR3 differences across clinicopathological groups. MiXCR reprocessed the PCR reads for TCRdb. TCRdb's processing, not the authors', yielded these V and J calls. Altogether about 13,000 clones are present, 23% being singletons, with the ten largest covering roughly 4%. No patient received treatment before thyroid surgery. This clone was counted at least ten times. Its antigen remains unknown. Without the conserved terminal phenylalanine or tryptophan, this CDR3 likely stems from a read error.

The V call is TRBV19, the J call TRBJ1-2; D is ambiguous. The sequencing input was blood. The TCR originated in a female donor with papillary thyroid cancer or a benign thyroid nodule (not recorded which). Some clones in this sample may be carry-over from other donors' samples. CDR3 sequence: CASSDRRNGYTL. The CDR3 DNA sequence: TGTGCCAGTAGTGACCGGAGAAATGGCTACACCCTC.